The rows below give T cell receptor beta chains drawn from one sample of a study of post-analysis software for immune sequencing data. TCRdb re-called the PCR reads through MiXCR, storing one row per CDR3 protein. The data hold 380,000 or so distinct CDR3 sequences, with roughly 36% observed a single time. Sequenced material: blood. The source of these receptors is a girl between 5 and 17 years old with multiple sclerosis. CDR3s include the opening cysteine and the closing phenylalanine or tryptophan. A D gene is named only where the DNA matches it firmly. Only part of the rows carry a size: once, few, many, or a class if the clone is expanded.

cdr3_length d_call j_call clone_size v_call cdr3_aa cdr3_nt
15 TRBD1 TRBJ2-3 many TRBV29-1 CSVEDRELSTDTQYF TGCAGCGTGGAGGACAGGGAGTTGAGCACAGATACGCAGTATTTT
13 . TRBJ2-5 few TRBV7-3 CASSLSIQETQYF TGTGCCAGCAGCTTAAGCATCCAAGAGACCCAGTACTTC
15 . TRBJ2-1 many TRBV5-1 CASSLVGSSYNEQFF TGTGCCAGCAGCTTAGTTGGGAGCTCCTACAATGAGCAGTTCTTC
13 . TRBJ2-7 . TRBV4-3 CASSQEEGYEQYF TGCGCCAGCAGCCAAGAGGAAGGGTACGAGCAGTACTTC
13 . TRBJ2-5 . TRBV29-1 CSVVGTLQETQYF TGCAGCGTTGTGGGGACCCTACAAGAGACCCAGTACTTC
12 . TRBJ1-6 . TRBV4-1 CASSQLGSPLHF TGCGCCAGCAGCCAACTCGGTTCACCCCTCCACTTT
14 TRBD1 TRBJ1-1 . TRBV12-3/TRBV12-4 CASTTDRGHTEAFF TGTGCCAGCACCACGGACAGGGGGCACACTGAAGCTTTCTTT
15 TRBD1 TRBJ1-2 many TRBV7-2 CASSLEGTGHYGYTF TGTGCCAGCAGCCTAGAAGGGACAGGCCACTATGGCTACACCTTC
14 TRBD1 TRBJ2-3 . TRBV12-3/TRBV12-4 CASRGTVSADTEYF TGTGCCAGCAGGGGGACAGTGAGCGCAGATACGGAGTATTTT
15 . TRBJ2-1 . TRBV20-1 CSASPPPMEVNEQFF TGCAGTGCTAGCCCGCCCCCTATGGAGGTCAATGAGCAGTTCTTC
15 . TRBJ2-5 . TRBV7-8 CASSPTRGGGETQYF TGTGCCAGCAGCCCAACGAGGGGGGGCGGGGAGACCCAGTACTTC
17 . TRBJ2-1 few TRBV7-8 CASSPIPLGSLYNEQFF TGTGCCAGCAGCCCAATCCCCCTAGGGTCCCTCTACAATGAGCAGTTCTTC
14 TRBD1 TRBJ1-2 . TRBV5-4 CASSIPGQGYGYTF TGTGCCAGCAGTATACCGGGACAGGGGTATGGCTACACCTTC
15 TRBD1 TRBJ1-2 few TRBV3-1 CASSQLGGAGYGYTF TGTGCCAGCAGCCAGCTAGGGGGCGCAGGCTATGGCTACACCTTC
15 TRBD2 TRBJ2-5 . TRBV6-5 CASNLGGVRGETQYF TGTGCCAGCAACCTCGGGGGGGTCCGGGGAGAGACCCAGTACTTC
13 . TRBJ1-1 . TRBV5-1 CASSLNANTEAFF TGCGCCAGCAGCTTGAACGCGAACACTGAAGCTTTCTTT
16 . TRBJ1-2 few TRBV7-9 CASSLSLTGLNYGYTF TGTGCCAGCAGCTTATCCTTGACAGGCCTTAACTATGGCTACACCTTC
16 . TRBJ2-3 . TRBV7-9 CASSIKPGKSTDTQYF TGTGCCAGCAGCATTAAACCAGGGAAGAGCACAGATACGCAGTATTTT
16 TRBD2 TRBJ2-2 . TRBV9 CASSASGGTNTGELFF TGTGCCAGCAGTGCCAGCGGGGGAACCAACACCGGGGAGCTGTTTTTT
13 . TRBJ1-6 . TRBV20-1 CSARGTSDSPLHF TGCAGTGCTAGGGGGACATCAGATTCACCCCTCCACTTT
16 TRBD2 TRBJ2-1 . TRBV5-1 CASSPGGSGGGNEQFF TGCGCCAGCAGCCCCGGAGGTAGCGGGGGGGGGAATGAGCAGTTCTTC
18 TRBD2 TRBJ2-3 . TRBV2 CALGPNQASGGVEDTQYF TGTGCCCTCGGACCCAACCAGGCCAGCGGGGGGGTGGAAGATACGCAGTATTTT
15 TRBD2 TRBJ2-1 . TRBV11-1 CASRTSGLSYNEQFF TGTGCCAGCAGGACTAGCGGGCTCTCCTACAATGAGCAGTTCTTC
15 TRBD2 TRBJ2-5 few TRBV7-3 CASSLRLAGKETQYF TGTGCCAGCAGCCTAAGACTAGCGGGAAAAGAGACCCAGTACTTC
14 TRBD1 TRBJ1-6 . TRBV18 CASSTDRGNSPLHF TGTGCCAGCTCAACAGACAGGGGGAATTCACCCCTCCACTTT
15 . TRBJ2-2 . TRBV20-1 CSARDPGHRTGELFF TGCAGTGCTAGAGATCCTGGACACCGCACCGGGGAGCTGTTTTTT
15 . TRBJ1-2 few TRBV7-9 CASSLGQPANYGYTF TGTGCCAGCAGCCTCGGACAGCCTGCTAACTATGGCTACACCTTC
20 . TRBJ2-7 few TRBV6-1 CASSLRVKTYEGGLGYEQYF TGTGCCAGCAGTCTTAGAGTTAAGACCTACGAGGGGGGTCTGGGCTACGAGCAGTACTTC
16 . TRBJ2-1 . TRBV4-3 CASSLSAGLAYNEQFF TGCGCCAGCAGCCTAAGCGCGGGACTTGCCTACAATGAGCAGTTCTTC
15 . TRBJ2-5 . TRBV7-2 CASRKQAVYQETQYF TGTGCCAGCAGGAAACAAGCGGTGTACCAAGAGACCCAGTACTTC
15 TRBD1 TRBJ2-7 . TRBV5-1 CASSLVGDRGSEQYF TGCGCCAGCAGCTTGGTTGGCGACAGGGGCAGCGAGCAGTACTTC
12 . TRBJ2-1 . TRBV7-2 CASSLMESEQFF TGTGCCAGCAGCTTAATGGAGTCTGAGCAGTTCTTC
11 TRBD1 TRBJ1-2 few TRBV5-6 CASSPGQGNTF TGTGCCAGCAGCCCTGGACAGGGAAACACCTTC
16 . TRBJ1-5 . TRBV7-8 CASSLEIKEPGQPQHF TGTGCCAGCAGCTTAGAAATTAAGGAGCCGGGGCAGCCCCAGCATTTT
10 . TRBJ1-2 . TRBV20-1 CRTGEGGYTF TGCAGAACAGGAGAGGGAGGCTACACCTTC
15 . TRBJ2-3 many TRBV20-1 CSARDVQGSIDTQYF TGCAGTGCTAGAGATGTGCAGGGGTCAATTGATACGCAGTATTTT
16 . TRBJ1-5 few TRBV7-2 CASSLGGHSVNQPQHF TGTGCCAGCAGCTTAGGGGGACATTCAGTTAATCAGCCCCAGCATTTT
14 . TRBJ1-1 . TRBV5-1 CASSPWMGSTEAFF TGCGCCAGCAGCCCATGGATGGGAAGCACTGAAGCTTTCTTT
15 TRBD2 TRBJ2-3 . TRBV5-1 CASSLDLAGVYTQYF TGCGCCAGCAGCTTGGATCTAGCGGGGGTGTATACGCAGTATTTT